This T cell receptor beta chain comes out of a study of T cell responses to AZD1222 COVID-19 vaccine. Study-wide results and caveats: Spike-specific TCR repertoires showed rising breadth and depth after two AZD1222 doses. Spike-spanning, vaccine-associated CD4 TCRs were dominant at 160-218 and 743-854.

Sequenced by immunoSEQ multiplex PCR; TCRdb stores in-frame clones only, minus some. The table lists roughly 120,000 clones, 89% of them singletons, with roughly 3.9% in the top ten. Details on this clone: As yet, its antigen is unknown.

The origin of this receptor is an adult in good health. Sequences were derived from peripheral blood, sampled on day 0 of AZD1222 vaccination.

CDR3 loop: CASSPRTGEAFF. The CDR3, as DNA: TGTGCCAGCTCACCCCGAACGGGGGAAGCTTTCTTT. The V call is TRBV18, the J call TRBJ1-1, with D unresolved. The CDR3 length is 12 residues. CDR1 is KGHSH and CDR2 is LQKENI in the germline V gene. Trimming took off 3 bases at V and 8 bases at J, with 10 bases between the two ends.